The entry below gives a single T cell receptor beta chain sequence along with its context. What it binds is unknown. Measured with immunoSEQ multiplex PCR; TCRdb has only the in-frame clones, and not every one. The sample lists about 3,000 clones, around 62% occurring once. The entry originates in a study of tissue T cells after allogeneic stem cell transplantation. Overall study: Of the grafts for graft-versus-host disease patients, several were unmodified and three CD34-selected. Overall study results and limits: Across patients, clones rarely overlapped, yet motif clusters were shared tissue-specifically.

V was clipped by 2 bases and J by 2 bases, with 13 bases between them. Germline V lookup: CDR1 SGHTA, CDR2 FQGNSA. The CDR3 length is 16 residues. Adult allogeneic hematopoietic cell transplant recipients with steroid-refractory graft-versus-host disease were prospectively enrolled for research autopsy. Gastrointestinal graft-versus-host disease was present in all patients, each treated with several therapy lines. The material sequenced was ascending colon tissue, taken at autopsy. The gene calls are TRBV7-2 and TRBJ2-1; a weak D match, TRBD2 (6 bases). The receptor's source is a male patient aged 60 or over with steroid-refractory graft-versus-host disease after an allogeneic stem cell transplant. The T cells may partly be graft donor cells. The CDR3 region has the DNA TGTGCCAGCAGCTTAAATGGCGGGGCTACCTACAATGAGCAGTTCTTC. It specifies CASSLNGGATYNEQFF. The full variable domain, completed using reference TRBV7-2 and TRBJ2-1, is GAGVSQSPSNKVTEKGKDVELRCDPISGHTALYWYRQSLGQGLEFLIYFQGNSAPDKSGLPSDRFSAERTGGSVSTLTIQRTQQEDSAVYLCASSLNGGATYNEQFFGPGTRLTVL.